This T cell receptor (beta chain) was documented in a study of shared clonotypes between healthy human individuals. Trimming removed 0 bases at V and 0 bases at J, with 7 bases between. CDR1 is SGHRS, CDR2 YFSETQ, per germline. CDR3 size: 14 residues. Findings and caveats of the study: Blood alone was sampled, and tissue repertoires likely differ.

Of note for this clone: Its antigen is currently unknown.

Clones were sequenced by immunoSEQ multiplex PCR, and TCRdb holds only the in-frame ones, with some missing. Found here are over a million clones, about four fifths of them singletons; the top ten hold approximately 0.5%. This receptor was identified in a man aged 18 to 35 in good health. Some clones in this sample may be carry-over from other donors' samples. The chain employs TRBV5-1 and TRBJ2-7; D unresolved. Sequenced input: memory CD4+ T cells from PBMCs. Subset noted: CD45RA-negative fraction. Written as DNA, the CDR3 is TGCGCCAGCAGCTTGGACTCGGGCTCCTACGAGCAGTACTTC. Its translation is CASSLDSGSYEQYF.